Listed here is a single TCR beta chain. Measured with immunoSEQ multiplex PCR; TCRdb has only the in-frame clones, and not every one. Of about 180,000 clones listed, around 85% are singletons. Trimming stripped 4 bases from V and 0 bases from J, with 7 bases between. This CDR3 comprises 15 residues. Germline V gene sequence: CDR1 SGHDN, CDR2 FVKESK. Clinical history as reported by participants underpinned cohort assignment. This entry is derived from a study of blood T cell repertoires in COVID-19. The receptor comes from a man in his forties who had recovered from COVID-19. Material for sequencing was PBMCs or T cells enriched from blood (not recorded which). The chain uses TRBV14 and TRBJ1-6; D remains ambiguous. CDR3 in amino acids: CASSPYNSYNSPLHF. Here the CDR3 DNA reads TGTGCCAGCAGCCCTTATAACTCCTATAATTCACCCCTCCACTTT.